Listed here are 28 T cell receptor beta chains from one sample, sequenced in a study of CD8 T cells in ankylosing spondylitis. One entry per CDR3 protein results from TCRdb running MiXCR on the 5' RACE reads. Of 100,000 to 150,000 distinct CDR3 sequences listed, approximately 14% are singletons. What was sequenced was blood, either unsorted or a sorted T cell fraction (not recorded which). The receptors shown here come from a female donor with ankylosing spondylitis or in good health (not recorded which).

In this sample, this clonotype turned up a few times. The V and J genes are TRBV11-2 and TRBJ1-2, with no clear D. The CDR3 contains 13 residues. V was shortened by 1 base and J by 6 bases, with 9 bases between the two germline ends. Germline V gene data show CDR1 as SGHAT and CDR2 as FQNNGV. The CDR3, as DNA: TGTGCCAGCAGCTTAGTCTCCGGGAATGGCTACACCTTC. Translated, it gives CASSLVSGNGYTF.

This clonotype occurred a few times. The CDR3: CSASPGGAGTDTQYF. The CDR3 bases are TGCAGTGCTAGTCCCGGGGGGGCCGGCACAGATACGCAGTATTTT. The gene calls are TRBV20-1 and TRBJ2-3; 8 bases fit TRBD2. Germline CDR1 and CDR2: DFQATT and SNEGSKA (reference sequence). The CDR3 extends over 15 amino acids. The V and J ends lost 3 bases and 1 base, in that order; junction bases with no gene match: 6.

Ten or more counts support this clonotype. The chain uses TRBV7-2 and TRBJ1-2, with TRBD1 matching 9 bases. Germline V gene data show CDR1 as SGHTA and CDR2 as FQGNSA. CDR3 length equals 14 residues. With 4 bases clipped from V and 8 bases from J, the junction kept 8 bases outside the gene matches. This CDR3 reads CASSSDRGAQGYTF. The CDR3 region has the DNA TGTGCCAGCAGCTCTGACAGGGGGGCGCAGGGCTACACCTTC.

The CDR3 loop reads CASSSRGTGSEGTQYF. The CDR3 nucleotides are TGTGCCAGCAGCTCACGCGGGACAGGGTCTGAAGGGACCCAGTACTTC. This rearrangement joins TRBV5-6 to TRBJ2-5; TRBD1 matches 9 bases. This CDR3 spans 16 amino acids. V shed 3 bases and J 7 bases; nucleotides not matched to a gene: 13. Per the germline V gene, CDR1 is SGHDT and CDR2 is YYEEEE.

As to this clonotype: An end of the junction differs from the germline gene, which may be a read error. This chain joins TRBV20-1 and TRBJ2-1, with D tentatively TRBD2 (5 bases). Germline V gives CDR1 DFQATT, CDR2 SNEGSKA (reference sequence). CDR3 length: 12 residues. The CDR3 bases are TGCAGTGCTAGGACCGGACTTGCCGAGCAGTTATTC. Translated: CSARTGLAEQLF.

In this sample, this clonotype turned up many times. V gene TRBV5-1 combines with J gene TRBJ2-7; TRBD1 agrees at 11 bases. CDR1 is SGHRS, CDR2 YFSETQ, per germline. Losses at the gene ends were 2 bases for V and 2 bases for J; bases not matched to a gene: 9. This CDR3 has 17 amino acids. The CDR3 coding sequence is TGCGCCAGCAGCTTAGCTCTTCCGGGACAGGGGGCCTACGAGCAGTACTTC. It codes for CASSLALPGQGAYEQYF.

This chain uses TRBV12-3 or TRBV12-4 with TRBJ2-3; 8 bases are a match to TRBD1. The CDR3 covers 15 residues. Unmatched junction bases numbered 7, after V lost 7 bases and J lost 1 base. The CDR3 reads CASKQQGGGTDTQYF. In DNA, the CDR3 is TGTGCCAGCAAGCAACAGGGGGGTGGCACAGATACGCAGTATTTT.

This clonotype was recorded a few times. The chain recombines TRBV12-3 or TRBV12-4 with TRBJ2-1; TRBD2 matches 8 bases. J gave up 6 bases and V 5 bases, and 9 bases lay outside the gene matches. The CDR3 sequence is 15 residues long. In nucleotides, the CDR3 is TGTGCCAGCAGTATACGCGGGAGGCTCTTCAATGAGCAGTTCTTC. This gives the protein CASSIRGRLFNEQFF.

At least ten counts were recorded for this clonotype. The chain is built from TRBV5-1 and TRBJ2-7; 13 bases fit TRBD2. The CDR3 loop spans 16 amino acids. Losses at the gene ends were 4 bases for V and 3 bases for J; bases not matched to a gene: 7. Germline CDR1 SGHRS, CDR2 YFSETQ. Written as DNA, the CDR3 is TGCGCCAGCAGCCCGGGACTAGCGGGATTCCTCTACGAGCAGTACTTC. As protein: CASSPGLAGFLYEQYF.

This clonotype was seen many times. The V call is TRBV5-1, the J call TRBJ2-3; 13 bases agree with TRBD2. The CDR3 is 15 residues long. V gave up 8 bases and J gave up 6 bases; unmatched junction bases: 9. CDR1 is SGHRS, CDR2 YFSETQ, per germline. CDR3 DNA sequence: TGCGCCAGAGGACTAGCGGGAGTGAATACGGATACGCAGTATTTT. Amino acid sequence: CARGLAGVNTDTQYF.

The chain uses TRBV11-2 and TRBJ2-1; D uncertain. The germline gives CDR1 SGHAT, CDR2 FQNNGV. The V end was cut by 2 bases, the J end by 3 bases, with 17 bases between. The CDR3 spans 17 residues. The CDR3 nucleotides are TGTGCCAGCAGCTTATCGGCAACAACAAACCTCTACAATGAGCAGTTCTTC. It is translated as CASSLSATTNLYNEQFF.

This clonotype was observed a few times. The CDR3 loop is CASSQGQGLTEAFF. The CDR3 nucleotides read TGTGCCAGCAGTCAAGGACAGGGGTTAACTGAAGCTTTCTTT. The genes are TRBV2 and TRBJ1-1, with 9 bases lining up with TRBD1. CDR1 SNHLY and CDR2 FYNNEI come from the germline V gene. The CDR3 covers 14 residues. V gave up 5 bases and J gave up 5 bases; unmatched junction bases: 6. The full variable domain, rest sourced from reference TRBV2 and TRBJ1-1, is EPEVTQTPSHQVTQMGQEVILRCVPISNHLYFYWYRQILGQKVEFLVSFYNNEISEKSEIFDDQFSVERPDGSNFTLKIRSTKLEDSAMYFCASSQGQGLTEAFFGQGTRLTVV.

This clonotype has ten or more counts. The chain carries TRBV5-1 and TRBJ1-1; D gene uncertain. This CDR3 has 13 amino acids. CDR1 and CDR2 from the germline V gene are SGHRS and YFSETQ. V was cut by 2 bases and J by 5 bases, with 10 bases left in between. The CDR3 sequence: CASSFNPGTEAFF. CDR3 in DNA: TGCGCCAGCAGCTTCAATCCGGGAACTGAAGCTTTCTTT. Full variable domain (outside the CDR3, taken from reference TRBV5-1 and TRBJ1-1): KAGVTQTPRYLIKTRGQQVTLSCSPISGHRSVSWYQQTPGQGLQFLFEYFSETQRNKGNFPGRFSGRQFSNSRSEMNVSTLELGDSALYLCASSFNPGTEAFFGQGTRLTVV.

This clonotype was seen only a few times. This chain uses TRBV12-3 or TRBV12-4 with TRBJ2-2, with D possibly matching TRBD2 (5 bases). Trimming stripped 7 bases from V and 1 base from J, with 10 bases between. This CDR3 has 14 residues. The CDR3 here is CASTRDGNTGELFF. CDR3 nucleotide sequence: TGTGCCAGCACCCGGGATGGGAACACCGGGGAGCTGTTTTTT.

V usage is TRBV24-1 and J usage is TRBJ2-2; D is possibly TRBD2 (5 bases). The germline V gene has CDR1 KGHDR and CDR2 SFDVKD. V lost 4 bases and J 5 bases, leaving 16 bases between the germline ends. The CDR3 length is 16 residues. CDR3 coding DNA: TGTGCCACCAGTGAGCCATTGAGAGGGCGAACCGGGGAGCTGTTTTTT. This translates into CATSEPLRGRTGELFF.

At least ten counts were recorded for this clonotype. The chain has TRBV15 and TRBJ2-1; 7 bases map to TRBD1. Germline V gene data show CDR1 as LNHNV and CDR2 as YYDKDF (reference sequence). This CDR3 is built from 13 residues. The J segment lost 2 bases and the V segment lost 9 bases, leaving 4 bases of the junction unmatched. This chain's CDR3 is CATTGTAYNEQFF. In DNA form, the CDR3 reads TGTGCCACAACCGGGACAGCCTACAATGAGCAGTTCTTC.

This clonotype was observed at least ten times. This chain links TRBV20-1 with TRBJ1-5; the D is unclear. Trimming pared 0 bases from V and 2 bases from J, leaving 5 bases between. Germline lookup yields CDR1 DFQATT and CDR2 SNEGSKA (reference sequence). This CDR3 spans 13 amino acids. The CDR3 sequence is CSAREEGNQPQHF. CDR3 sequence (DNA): TGCAGTGCTAGAGAGGAGGGCAATCAGCCCCAGCATTTT.

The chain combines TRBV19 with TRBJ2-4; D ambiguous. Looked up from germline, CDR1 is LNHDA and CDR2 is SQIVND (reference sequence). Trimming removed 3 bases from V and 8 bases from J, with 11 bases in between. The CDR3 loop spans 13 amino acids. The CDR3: CASSISVWDIQYF. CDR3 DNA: TGTGCCAGTAGTATTTCGGTTTGGGACATTCAGTACTTC.

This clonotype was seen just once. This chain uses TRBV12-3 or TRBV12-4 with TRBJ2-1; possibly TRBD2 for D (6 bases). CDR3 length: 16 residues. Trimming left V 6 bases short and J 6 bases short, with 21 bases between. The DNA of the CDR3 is TGTGCCAGCAGCCCTCGCGGGGCAGGGAAACGCAATGAGCAGTTCTTC. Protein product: CASSPRGAGKRNEQFF.

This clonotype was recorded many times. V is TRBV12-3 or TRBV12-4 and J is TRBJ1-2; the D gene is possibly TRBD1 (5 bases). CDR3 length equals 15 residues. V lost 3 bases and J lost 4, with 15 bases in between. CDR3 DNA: TGTGCCAGCAGTTTTGGCGCGGGGGGGACCTATGGCTACACCTTC. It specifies CASSFGAGGTYGYTF.

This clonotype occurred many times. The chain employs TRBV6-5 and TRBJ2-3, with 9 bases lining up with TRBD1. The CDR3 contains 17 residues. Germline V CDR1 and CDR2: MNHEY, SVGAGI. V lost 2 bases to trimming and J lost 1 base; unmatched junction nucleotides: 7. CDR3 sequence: CASSYTGQGSRTDTQYF. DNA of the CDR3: TGTGCCAGCAGTTACACCGGACAGGGGTCGCGCACAGATACGCAGTATTTT.

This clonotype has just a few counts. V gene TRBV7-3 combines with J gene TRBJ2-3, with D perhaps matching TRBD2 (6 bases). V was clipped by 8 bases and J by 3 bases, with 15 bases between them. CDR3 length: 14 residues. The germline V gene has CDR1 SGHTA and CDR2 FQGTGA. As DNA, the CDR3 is TGTGCCAGCGGGGGAGCGGGCCCTACAGATACGCAGTATTTT. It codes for CASGGAGPTDTQYF.

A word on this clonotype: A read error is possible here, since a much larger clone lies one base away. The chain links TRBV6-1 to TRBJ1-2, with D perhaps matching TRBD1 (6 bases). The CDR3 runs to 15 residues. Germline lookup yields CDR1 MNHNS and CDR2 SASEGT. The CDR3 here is CASSPLGGPNCGYTF. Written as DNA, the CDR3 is TGTGCCAGCAGCCCCTTGGGGGGGCCTAACTGTGGCTACACCTTC.

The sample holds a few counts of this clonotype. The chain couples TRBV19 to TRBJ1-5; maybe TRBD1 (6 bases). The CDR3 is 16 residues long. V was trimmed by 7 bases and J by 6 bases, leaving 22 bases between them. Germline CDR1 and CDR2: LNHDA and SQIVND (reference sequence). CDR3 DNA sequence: TGTGCCAGTATCTCCCGATCAGGGGCTTCGGGTCAGCCCCAGCATTTT. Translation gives CASISRSGASGQPQHF. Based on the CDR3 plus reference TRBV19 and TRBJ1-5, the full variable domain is DGGITQSPKYLFRKEGQNVTLSCEQNLNHDAMYWYRQDPGQGLRLIYYSQIVNDFQKGDIAEGYSVSREKKESFPLTVTSAQKNPTAFYLCASISRSGASGQPQHFGDGTRLSIL.

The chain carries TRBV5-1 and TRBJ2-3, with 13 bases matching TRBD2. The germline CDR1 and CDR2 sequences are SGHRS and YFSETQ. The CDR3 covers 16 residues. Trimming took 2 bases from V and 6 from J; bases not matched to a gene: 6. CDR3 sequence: CASSFEGLAGMDTQYF. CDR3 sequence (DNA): TGCGCCAGCAGCTTCGAGGGACTAGCGGGAATGGATACGCAGTATTTT.

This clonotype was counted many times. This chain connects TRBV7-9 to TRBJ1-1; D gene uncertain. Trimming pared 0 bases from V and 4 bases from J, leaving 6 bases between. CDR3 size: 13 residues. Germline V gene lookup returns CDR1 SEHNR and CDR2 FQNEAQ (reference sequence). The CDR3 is CASSLAVGTEAFF. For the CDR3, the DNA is TGTGCCAGCAGCTTAGCCGTGGGCACTGAAGCTTTCTTT.

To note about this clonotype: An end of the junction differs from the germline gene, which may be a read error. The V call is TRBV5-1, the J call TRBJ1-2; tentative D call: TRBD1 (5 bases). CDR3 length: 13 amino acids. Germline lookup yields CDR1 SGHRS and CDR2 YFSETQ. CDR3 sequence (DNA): TGCGCCGGCAGCTCGGGGACGGACTATGGCTACACCTTC. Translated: CAGSSGTDYGYTF. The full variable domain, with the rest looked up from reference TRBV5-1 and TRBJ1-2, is KAGVTQTPRYLIKTRGQQVTLSCSPISGHRSVSWYQQTPGQGLQFLFEYFSETQRNKGNFPGRFSGRQFSNSRSEMNVSTLELGDSALYLCAGSSGTDYGYTFGSGTRLTVV.

The CDR3 region has the DNA TGCGCCAGCAGCTTGGACAGGTCCTGGAGGGACTACACCTTC. This encodes CASSLDRSWRDYTF. The chain uses TRBV5-1 and TRBJ1-2; possible D gene TRBD1, 5 bases. The CDR3 sequence is 14 residues long. Deletions cut 0 bases from V and 10 bases from J, with 16 bases between. The germline CDR1 and CDR2 sequences are SGHRS and YFSETQ.